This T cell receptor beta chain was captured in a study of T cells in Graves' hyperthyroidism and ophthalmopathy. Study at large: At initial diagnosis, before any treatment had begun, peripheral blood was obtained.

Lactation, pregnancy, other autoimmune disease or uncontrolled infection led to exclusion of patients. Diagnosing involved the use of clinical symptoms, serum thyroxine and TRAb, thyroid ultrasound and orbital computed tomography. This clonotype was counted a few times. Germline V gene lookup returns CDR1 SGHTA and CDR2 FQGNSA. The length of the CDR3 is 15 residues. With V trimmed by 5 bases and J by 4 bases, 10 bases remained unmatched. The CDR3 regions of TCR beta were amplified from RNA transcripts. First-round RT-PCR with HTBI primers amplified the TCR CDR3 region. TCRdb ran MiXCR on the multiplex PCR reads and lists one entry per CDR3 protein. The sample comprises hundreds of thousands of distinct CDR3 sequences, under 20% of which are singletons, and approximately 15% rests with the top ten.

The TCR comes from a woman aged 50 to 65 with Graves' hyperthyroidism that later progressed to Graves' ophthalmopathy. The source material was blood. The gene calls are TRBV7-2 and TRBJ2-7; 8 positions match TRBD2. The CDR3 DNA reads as TGTGCCAGCAGCCGGGGGGGCAGGTCTCTGTACGAGCAGTACTTC. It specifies CASSRGGRSLYEQYF. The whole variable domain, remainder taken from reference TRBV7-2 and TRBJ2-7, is GAGVSQSPSNKVTEKGKDVELRCDPISGHTALYWYRQSLGQGLEFLIYFQGNSAPDKSGLPSDRFSAERTGGSVSTLTIQRTQQEDSAVYLCASSRGGRSLYEQYFGPGTRLTVT.